The sequence of this T cell receptor beta chain was determined in a study of technical replicates of blood from several donors. The repertoire was sequenced with immunoSEQ multiplex PCR; TCRdb's copy has only in-frame clones and lacks some. This table holds 50,000 to 70,000 clones, 86% found once. Per germline, CDR1 SGHRS and CDR2 YFSETQ. The V and J ends lost 0 bases and 0 bases respectively, with 6 bases between them. The CDR3 spans 14 residues. What was sequenced was PBMCs. The chain is built from TRBV5-1 and TRBJ1-2, with D unclear. The TCR sequence derives from a human donor in good health. Some clones in this sample may be carry-over from other donors' samples. The CDR3, as DNA: TGCGCCAGCAGCTTGGAGCGGGCTAACTATGGCTACACCTTC. Its translation is CASSLERANYGYTF.